This entry describes one T cell receptor beta chain. Those who donated, Caucasian adults without exception, all lived in Nashville, Tennessee. A split of CD4+ cells into CD45RA+ naive and CD45RA-negative memory subsets was performed. In the original analysis: Sequence data from immunoSEQ were junction-only and lacked quality scores; consequently, filtering differed. Generated by immunoSEQ multiplex PCR, the TCRdb table keeps only in-frame clones and is missing some. V and J calls and clone size follow that table, whereas D and trimming were derived from the DNA. Of roughly 1 million clones listed, more than 65% are singletons. These data come from a study of shared clonotypes between healthy human individuals. Study information: The plates for each donor numbered three CD4 naive, three CD4 memory, two CD8 naive and one CD8 memory.

This CDR3 has 15 residues. V lost 4 bases and J lost 5; bases outside the gene matches: 8. The germline V gene encodes CDR1 SGHRS and CDR2 YFSETQ. The sequencing sample was made of memory CD4+ T cells sorted from blood. Documented subset: CD45RA-negative fraction. The sequence was collected from a man aged 18 to 29 in good health. The chain employs TRBV5-1 and TRBJ2-3, with 9 positions matching TRBD2. The CDR3 region is CASSTSGWNLDTQYF. In nucleotides, the CDR3 is TGCGCCAGCAGCACTAGCGGGTGGAATCTAGATACGCAGTATTTT. Filled out from reference TRBV5-1 and TRBJ2-3, the complete variable domain reads KAGVTQTPRYLIKTRGQQVTLSCSPISGHRSVSWYQQTPGQGLQFLFEYFSETQRNKGNFPGRFSGRQFSNSRSEMNVSTLELGDSALYLCASSTSGWNLDTQYFGPGTRLTVL.